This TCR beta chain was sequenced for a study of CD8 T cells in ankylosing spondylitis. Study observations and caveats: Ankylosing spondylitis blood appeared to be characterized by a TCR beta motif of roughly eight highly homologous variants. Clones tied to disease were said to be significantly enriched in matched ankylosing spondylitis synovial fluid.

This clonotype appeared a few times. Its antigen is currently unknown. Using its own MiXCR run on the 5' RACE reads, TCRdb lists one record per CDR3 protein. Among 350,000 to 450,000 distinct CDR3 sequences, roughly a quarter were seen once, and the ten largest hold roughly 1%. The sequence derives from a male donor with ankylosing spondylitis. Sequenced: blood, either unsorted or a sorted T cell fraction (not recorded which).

The DNA for the CDR3 is TGCAGTGCTAGATACCCGTTGGAGCAGTACTTC. Protein: CSARYPLEQYF. V and J are TRBV20-1 and TRBJ2-7; D is unresolved. Trimming took off 2 bases at V and 7 bases at J, with 9 bases between the two ends. Germline V gene sequence: CDR1 DFQATT, CDR2 SNEGSKA (reference sequence). This CDR3 region has 11 residues.